The source of this T cell receptor (beta chain) is a study of early stage breast cancer tumors. Details on this clone: Its antigen remains unknown.

Study results and limitations: Tumors had roughly 2.5-fold higher T cell density than normal breast. Enriched TCRB sequences shared across patients were mostly commonly generated sequences.

Method: immunoSEQ multiplex PCR; TCRdb's copy keeps in-frame clones and lacks some. The sample holds some 41,000 clones, around 69% seen once. CDR1 SQVTM and CDR2 ANQGSEA come from the germline V gene. V was shortened by 2 bases and J by 0 bases, with 4 bases between the two germline ends. CDR3 length: 12 residues. This sequence originates from a person aged 50-59 years with breast cancer. The genes are TRBV29-1 and TRBJ1-2, with no clear D. Sequenced input: blood. The CDR3 here is CSVETANYGYTF. For the CDR3, the DNA is TGCAGCGTTGAAACAGCTAACTATGGCTACACCTTC.